This T cell receptor beta chain was retrieved from a study of cytomegalovirus exposure and HLA in healthy donors. Looking at the study overall: Genotyping showed roughly 86% of roughly 400 donors falling in the Caucasian-associated ancestry cluster.

This CDR3 is 15 amino acids long. The PCR had 60 Vbeta and 13 Jbeta primers. The assay was immunoSEQ multiplex PCR, and TCRdb's table has in-frame clones only and misses some. The sample holds about 130,000 clones; 75% to 80% are singletons and the top ten take under 2.5%. Input material: PBMCs. The source of this sequence is a man aged 25-45 years in good health and CMV-seronegative. The chain is built from TRBV1 and TRBJ1-1; the table's TRBD1 call for D was not verified on the DNA. TRBV1 is a pseudogene segment. The CDR3 sequence is CTSEVHQGANTEAFF. The CDR3 coding sequence is TGCACCAGCGAAGTGCATCAGGGGGCGAACACTGAAGCTTTCTTT.